This T cell receptor (beta chain) was sequenced for a study of regulatory T cells in long-lasting Graves disease (dated by TCRdb to about 2021). Broadly, across the study: Newly diagnosed Graves' disease patients had taken antithyroid drugs for less than 3 months. Persistent Graves' disease patients were compared with newly diagnosed Graves' disease patients by peripheral blood TCR sequencing and RNA sequencing. The study was conducted in China and was registered as a clinical trial. A total of about 33 samples underwent TCR sequencing: some 13 from persistent and around 20 from newly diagnosed Graves' disease patients.

The method was multiplex PCR. The sequencing machine was an Illumina HiSeq 4000. TCR beta libraries were built with iRepertoire HTBI primers and Arm-PCR amplification of CDR3 regions. Before sequencing, the PCR products went through gel purification. The authors' pipeline ran thus. Gene usage analysis of CDR3 amino acid clonotypes relied on the 55 to 80 TRBV and fewer than 15 TRBJ segments identified across samples. COPE and FqMerger were used to merge filtered high-quality paired reads into contigs. BLAST was used to align contigs to IMGT TRBV, TRBD and TRBJ reference genes, with CDR3 defined following IMGT. Highly expanded clones were defined as clonotypes with a frequency above 0.1%. Shannon entropy served as the measure of repertoire diversity, while the Gini coefficient captured V-J evenness. Clonotypes shared by more than one individual were considered public. In-frame beta chains were kept once TCRdb had trimmed the public reads at Q25 with fastp and called clones with MiXCR. Each entry merges the rows of one CDR3 protein and shows their most common DNA and genes. TCRdb's processing, not the study's, gives the V and J calls here. The sample yields around 500,000 distinct CDR3 sequences; about 13% were counted once. Roughly a tenth of the sample comes from the top ten.

Sample time point, as interpreted from the label and publication: newly diagnosed GD, antithyroid drugs for less than 3 months. RNA was extracted from PBMCs in TRIzol for both TCR sequencing and RNA sequencing. Graves' disease was diagnosed according to American Thyroid Association guidelines. Patients were recruited from an endocrinology department in Xi'an, China. Each patient gave 9 to 10 milliliters of peripheral blood, collected in an EDTA anticoagulant tube. Ficoll Paque Plus density gradient separation was used to isolate PBMCs, and no further T cell sorting was done. An Agilent 2100 Bioanalyzer and agarose gel were used to check RNA quality, and a NanoDrop 2000 was used to measure RNA concentration. Points on this clonotype: It lacks a known antigen. Base qualities are not recorded, but no much larger clone differs from it by a single base.

The germline V gene provides CDR1 KGHDR and CDR2 SFDVKD. The cysteine opens and the phenylalanine closes a CDR3 of 14 amino acids. The retained sequence is limited to the CDR3, 42 bases, with the frame set at the first base. The V and J ends are trimmed by 5 bases and 7 bases, leaving 13 bases between them. What the study reported, not specific to this receptor: TRBV28, TRBJ1-2 and TRBJ2-5 were preferentially used in persistent disease, while TRBV20-1 and TRBJ2-1 were favored in newly diagnosed disease. The study examined only peripheral blood because the primary lesion, thyroid tissue, could not be accessed. Persistent Graves' disease patients showed lower TCR Shannon entropy and fewer highly expanded clones than newly diagnosed patients, suggesting clonal expansion. More public clonotypes were shared among persistent patients (fewer than 3,000) than among newly diagnosed patients (roughly 960). The authors noted that the small sample size was a limitation that may lower accuracy. Sequencing and analysis were restricted to the TCR beta chain.

These data also formed part of another study, on T cells in Graves' hyperthyroidism and ophthalmopathy. As noted in the second study: Graves' hyperthyroidism was defined as stable when no progression to ophthalmopathy occurred over 18 months of follow-up. Hyperthyroidism patients were newly diagnosed, had a disease duration of under 2 months, and were aged 18 to 65 years. Any patient with an uncontrolled infection, another autoimmune disease, pregnancy or lactation was excluded. Diagnoses were established on the basis of clinical symptoms, serum thyroxine and TRAb, thyroid ultrasound, and orbital computed tomography. The first round of RT-PCR for the TCR CDR3 was performed with the HTBI primer set and the Qiagen OneStep RT-PCR kit. Most expanded thyroid clonotypes (frequency above 0.001) were also detected in blood, suggesting blood repertoires may reflect thyroid immune responses. A model built on a 13 V-J signature distinguished ophthalmopathy from stable hyperthyroidism, reaching 87.88% sensitivity and approximately 83% specificity in cross-validation and 80%/75% in testing. In validation, progression to ophthalmopathy was predicted by the model with 70.59% sensitivity and nearly 75% specificity, a median of about 6.8 months before onset. TCR V-J signatures able to tell the groups apart were searched for in a discovery cohort of approximately 95 patients, of whom 40 to 45 had Graves' ophthalmopathy and around 58 had stable Graves' hyperthyroidism. Whether ophthalmopathy could be predicted prospectively was tested in an independent validation cohort made up of roughly 20 hyperthyroidism patients plus 17 patients who later progressed to ophthalmopathy. The 90 or so discovery patients were randomly split 7:3 into training and test sets. In addition, the study compared T-cell repertoires in thyroid tissue and in blood from roughly 6 Graves' hyperthyroidism patients. After sampling, hyperthyroidism patients received methimazole starting at 30 mg daily, and ophthalmopathy patients received high-dose intravenous methylprednisolone. The libraries were constructed in a second round of multiplex PCR and then size-selected and purified. The libraries were sequenced on an Illumina HiSeq2000 using paired-end 100 bp reads. Raw data were processed with SOAPnuke, discarding reads with adapters, uncalled bases, mean Phred below 15, or no exact constant-primer or identifier match. COPE v1.2.5 was used to merge the high-quality paired reads, and each unique nucleotide sequence was defined as a clonotype. MiTCR v1.1 was used to align the clonotypes against IMGT TRBV, TRBD and TRBJ reference segments. Analysis was restricted to V-J combinations with a frequency above 0.0001, which covered 98% to 99.2% of repertoires. The TCS score was defined as the ratio of F50 (clonal expansion) to E x V (chaos), calculated using BLOSUM62-based TCRdist between CDR3 peptides within each V-J. Welch's t-statistics and random forest reduced some 510 V-J features to around 14, which were used in a naive Bayes classifier (R e1071). No statistical method was used to set the sample size in advance, and investigators knew the group allocation. The paper describes TCR Vbeta CDR3 sequencing of around 140 peripheral blood samples, made up of about 41 ophthalmopathy patients, approximately 73 hyperthyroidism patients and about 17 progressor patients.

The receptor's source is a man aged 30 to 45 with Graves disease. Donor details come from another sample of the same person, matched by shared clones. This sample comprised peripheral blood mononuclear cells (PBMCs), obtained at new diagnosis, from a patient treated with antithyroid drugs. The chain joins TRBV24-1 to TRBJ2-2, and perhaps TRBD2 as D gene, on 5 matching bases. The CDR3: CATSAGMWSGELFF. The DNA is TGTGCCACCAGTGCCGGGATGTGGAGCGGGGAGCTGTTTTTT.